The rows below give T cell receptor beta chains drawn from one sample of a study of T-cell memory formation after mild COVID-19. A single record per CDR3 protein comes from TCRdb applying MiXCR to the 5' RACE reads. The sample has roughly 450,000 distinct CDR3 sequences, over 15% seen once. The material sequenced was PBMCs or a T cell subset sorted from them (not recorded which). The source is a man aged 18-30 years who had mild COVID-19 (a few samples of this study predate the infection). Cell type and time point are not known. The CDR3 runs from the conserved cysteine through the conserved F or W. Fields, in order: J gene, D gene, clone size, V gene, CDR3 protein, CDR3 DNA. A D gene is named only where the DNA matches it firmly. Expanded clones are given a class, and other clones once, few, many or no size at all.

TRBJ1-2,.,.,TRBV5-1,CASNPGGEIYGYTF,TGCGCCAGCAACCCGGGAGGGGAGATCTATGGCTACACCTTC
TRBJ2-3,.,few,TRBV5-1,CASSESPLGDTQYF,TGCGCCAGCAGCGAGTCTCCCCTTGGGGATACGCAGTATTTT
TRBJ2-7,.,.,TRBV27,CASSWGQLREQYF,TGTGCCAGCAGTTGGGGCCAGTTGAGGGAGCAGTACTTC
TRBJ2-3,TRBD1,few,TRBV9,CASSVEPGQGLLDTQYF,TGTGCCAGCAGCGTAGAGCCCGGACAGGGTCTTCTAGATACGCAGTATTTT
TRBJ2-3,.,few,TRBV5-1,CASSLGALKYF,TGCGCCAGCAGCTTGGGGGCCCTAAAGTATTTT
TRBJ1-3,.,.,TRBV7-9,CASSLTSGHPGNTIYF,TGTGCCAGCAGCCTAACTTCAGGACATCCTGGAAACACCATATATTTT
TRBJ2-7,.,once,TRBV5-1,CASSPGAVQGEQYF,TGCGCCAGCAGCCCCGGCGCGGTACAAGGCGAGCAGTACTTC
TRBJ1-1,.,.,TRBV27,CASISAGAGDTEAFF,TGTGCCAGCATTTCTGCGGGGGCCGGGGACACTGAAGCTTTCTTT
TRBJ2-7,.,.,TRBV19,CASAIDSPYEQYF,TGTGCCAGCGCGATAGACAGCCCCTACGAGCAGTACTTC
TRBJ2-2,.,.,TRBV7-2,CASSRQGTNTGELFF,TGTGCCAGCAGCCGACAAGGGACTAACACCGGGGAGCTGTTTTTT
TRBJ2-1,TRBD1,.,TRBV4-1,CASSQAPDRGEQFF,TGCGCCAGCAGCCAAGCCCCGGACAGGGGGGAGCAGTTCTTC
TRBJ1-3,.,few,TRBV6-5,CASSYSRGSGNTIYF,TGTGCCAGCAGTTACTCACGGGGATCTGGAAACACCATATATTTT
TRBJ2-2,.,few,TRBV12-3/TRBV12-4,CASSLGDPPTGELFF,TGTGCCAGCAGTTTAGGGGACCCACCCACCGGGGAGCTGTTTTTT
TRBJ2-5,.,few,TRBV11-2,CASSLGPRFGETQYF,TGTGCCAGCAGCTTAGGACCACGTTTTGGAGAGACCCAGTACTTC
TRBJ1-5,.,.,TRBV21-1,CASRDYSNQPQHF,TGTGCCAGCCGGGATTATAGCAATCAGCCCCAGCATTTT